This entry features one T cell receptor beta chain sequence. What it binds is unknown. TCRdb recomputed calls from the 5' RACE reads with MiXCR, one row per CDR3 protein. The table includes roughly 300,000 distinct CDR3 sequences, about a sixth detected once. Germline assignment: CDR1 SGHKS and CDR2 YYEKEE (reference sequence). V trimming: 0 bases; J trimming: 3 bases; junction bases outside the gene matches: 6. CDR3 length: 15 residues. This record belongs to a study of T-cell memory formation after mild COVID-19. Study as a whole: Largely donor-specific TCR clusters were found. General study points: Clones that contracted clustered mainly in CM and EM if CD4+ and in EMRA if CD8+. Among clones contracting day 15 to 85, CD4/CD8 was balanced, whereas later expanders leaned CD4+.

The gene calls are TRBV5-5 and TRBJ2-7; 7 positions match TRBD1. The material sequenced was PBMCs or a T cell subset sorted from them (not recorded which). This TCR was recovered from a man aged 18-30 years who had mild COVID-19 (a few samples of this study predate the infection). Cell type and time point are not known. In nucleotides, the CDR3 is TGTGCCAGCAGCTTGGCTACAGGGGTGCTCTACGAGCAGTACTTC. Translation: CASSLATGVLYEQYF.